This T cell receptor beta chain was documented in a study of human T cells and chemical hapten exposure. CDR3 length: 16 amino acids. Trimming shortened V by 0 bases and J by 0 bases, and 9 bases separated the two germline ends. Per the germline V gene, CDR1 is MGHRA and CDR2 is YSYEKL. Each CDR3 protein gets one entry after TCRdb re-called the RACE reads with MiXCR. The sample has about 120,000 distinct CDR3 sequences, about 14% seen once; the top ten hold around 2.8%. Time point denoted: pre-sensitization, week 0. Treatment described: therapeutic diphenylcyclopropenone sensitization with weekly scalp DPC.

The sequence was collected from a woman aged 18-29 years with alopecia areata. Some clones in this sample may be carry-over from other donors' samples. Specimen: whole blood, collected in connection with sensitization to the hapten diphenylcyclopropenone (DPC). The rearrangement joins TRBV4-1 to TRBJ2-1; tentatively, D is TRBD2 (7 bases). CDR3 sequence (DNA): TGCGCCAGCAGCCAAGAAAGGGGGGGCTCCTACAATGAGCAGTTCTTC. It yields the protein CASSQERGGSYNEQFF.